These 30 T cell receptor beta chains were sequenced from one sample in a study of CXCR3-negative and CXCR3-positive naive CD8 T cells. Study-level findings and limits: Naive cells positive for CXCR3 carried more hydrophobic TRB CDR3s than CXCR3-negative ones.

The TRB cDNA libraries were prepared by 5' RACE with UMI labels. Following a re-call of the 5' RACE reads, TCRdb has one entry per CDR3 protein and lacks DNA. The sample holds some 130,000 distinct CDR3 sequences. These receptors lack a known antigen. Sequenced material: naive CXCR3+ CD8+ T cells from blood. The subset was: CD45RO-CCR7+CD27+CD95- naive CD8+ T cells expressing CXCR3 (TNR3+). The receptors originated from a human donor in good health. Some clones in this sample may be carry-over from other donors' samples.

The chain links TRBV20-1 to TRBJ2-1; TCRdb's assignment of TRBD2 cannot be checked, as there is no DNA. This CDR3 region has 17 residues. From germline, CDR1 is DFQATT and CDR2 SNEGSKA (reference sequence). This CDR3 is CSARDRLGLADYNEQFF.

The rearrangement uses TRBV5-1 and TRBJ2-1; TCRdb names TRBD1, which stays unverified in the absence of DNA. The CDR3 is 14 residues long. CDR1 and CDR2 from the germline V gene are SGHRS and YFSETQ. The CDR3 loop reads CASSFSTGGYEQFF.

The chain links TRBV5-1 to TRBJ2-7; with no DNA, the TCRdb D assignment of TRBD2 cannot be verified. The V gene's germline CDR1 is SGHRS and CDR2 YFSETQ. The CDR3 contains 12 residues. This CDR3 reads CASREGFYEQYF.

This chain links TRBV12-3 or TRBV12-4 with TRBJ2-7; the D call from TCRdb, TRBD1, cannot be confirmed without DNA. The CDR3 length is 15 residues. The CDR3: CASSLSGPSPSEQYF.

The chain joins TRBV7-9 to TRBJ2-4. In germline, CDR1 is SEHNR, CDR2 FQNEAQ (reference sequence). The CDR3 spans 14 residues. CDR3 region: CASSLALRAHIQYF.

The gene calls are TRBV6-2 or TRBV6-3 and TRBJ2-7; TCRdb names TRBD2, which stays unverified in the absence of DNA. The V gene's germline CDR1 is MNHEY and CDR2 SVGEGT. This CDR3 contains 15 residues. The CDR3 reads CASSYLAGPAYEQYF.

The chain joins TRBV7-9 to TRBJ2-2; TCRdb indicates TRBD1, and absent DNA this call remains unverified. The CDR3 totals 15 residues. CDR1 and CDR2 (germline): SEHNR, FQNEAQ (reference sequence). The CDR3 here is CASREHRELAGELFF.

The chain recombines TRBV3-1 with TRBJ2-2; TCRdb's assignment of TRBD1 cannot be checked, as there is no DNA. CDR3 length: 16 amino acids. Germline V gene lookup returns CDR1 LGHDT and CDR2 YNNKEL (reference sequence). This CDR3 is CASRTLKQGATGELFF.

This CDR3 is CASSLVGGGAVDTGELFF. The rearrangement uses TRBV5-1 and TRBJ2-2; lacking DNA, the TRBD2 call made by TCRdb goes unchecked. This CDR3 is 18 amino acids long. In germline, CDR1 is SGHRS, CDR2 YFSETQ.

The V and J genes are TRBV11-2 and TRBJ1-2; there is no DNA to check the TCRdb D call of TRBD1. This CDR3 comprises 16 residues. The germline V gene has CDR1 SGHAT and CDR2 FQNNGV. The CDR3 here is CASSLESGNDDYGYTF.

V gene TRBV29-1 combines with J gene TRBJ2-1. The CDR3 sequence is 12 residues long. The germline CDR1 and CDR2 sequences are SQVTM and ANQGSEA. The CDR3 reads CSVEAGYNEQFF.

The chain recombines TRBV12-3 or TRBV12-4 with TRBJ2-7; the TCRdb D gene call, TRBD2, has no DNA to confirm it. CDR3 size: 15 residues. CDR3 amino acids: CASSLIPTSTYEQYF.

The gene calls are TRBV5-6 and TRBJ2-7; checking the TCRdb D call of TRBD1 is not possible without DNA. The CDR3 is 15 residues long. Germline lookup yields CDR1 SGHDT and CDR2 YYEEEE. The CDR3: CASSLPGVWSYEQYF.

The chain uses TRBV28 and TRBJ2-7; there is no DNA to check the TCRdb D call of TRBD1. The CDR3 consists of 14 residues. Germline V gene data show CDR1 as MDHEN and CDR2 as SYDVKM. The chain's CDR3 is CASSFATGRYEQYF.

The chain joins TRBV5-6 to TRBJ1-2; the D gene TCRdb calls, TRBD1, cannot be checked with no DNA. CDR1 is SGHDT and CDR2 is YYEEEE in the germline V gene. The CDR3 runs 14 residues. CDR3 sequence reads: CASSFGTANHGYTF.

The V call is TRBV2, the J call TRBJ2-4; absent DNA, TCRdb's TRBD1 call cannot be checked. The CDR3 loop spans 13 amino acids. In germline, CDR1 is SNHLY, CDR2 FYNNEI. CDR3: CASSGGPRNIQYF.

This chain links TRBV7-6 with TRBJ2-7; TCRdb's D gene call, TRBD2, goes unchecked for lack of DNA. Germline V gene sequence: CDR1 SGHVS, CDR2 FNYEAQ. The CDR3 has 12 amino acids. The CDR3 is CASSSELGEQYF.

The rearrangement links TRBV18 to TRBJ2-7; checking the TCRdb D call of TRBD1 is not possible without DNA. Looked up from germline, CDR1 is KGHSH and CDR2 is LQKENI. The CDR3 is made up of 14 amino acids. The CDR3 region is CASSPSDISYEQYF.

This chain's CDR3 is CASRTGLGFYNSPLHF. This chain joins TRBV28 and TRBJ1-6. Germline assignment: CDR1 MDHEN and CDR2 SYDVKM. The CDR3 is 16 amino acids.

The CDR3 protein is CASSFPLGKDYNEQFF. The chain joins TRBV12-3 or TRBV12-4 to TRBJ2-1. The CDR3 contains 16 residues.

The rearrangement joins TRBV5-8 to TRBJ2-7; the TCRdb D gene call, TRBD2, has no DNA to confirm it. This CDR3 is built from 17 residues. Germline CDR1 reads SGHTS; CDR2 reads YDEGEE. The CDR3 sequence is CASSGGTSGRAFGEQYF.

This chain uses TRBV12-3 or TRBV12-4 with TRBJ1-1; the D call from TCRdb, TRBD1, cannot be confirmed without DNA. The CDR3 has 14 amino acids. The CDR3 protein is CASSSGTGGDLTFF.

The chain is built from TRBV29-1 and TRBJ2-5; TCRdb calls TRBD1, which cannot be checked without DNA. The CDR3 spans 13 residues. Germline V gene sequence: CDR1 SQVTM, CDR2 ANQGSEA. Here the CDR3 reads CSVAARGQETQYF.

The rearrangement uses TRBV29-1 and TRBJ2-3. Germline V lookup: CDR1 SQVTM, CDR2 ANQGSEA. The CDR3 is 12 amino acids. CDR3 sequence reads: CSGKWDTDTQYF.

This chain joins TRBV9 and TRBJ2-1; TCRdb's assignment of TRBD2 cannot be checked, as there is no DNA. The CDR3 has 15 residues. Germline CDR1 SGDLS, CDR2 YYNGEE. The CDR3 protein is CASSLSGGADNEQFF. The full variable domain, with the rest looked up from reference TRBV9 and TRBJ2-1, is DSGVTQTPKHLITATGQRVTLRCSPRSGDLSVYWYQQSLDQGLQFLIQYYNGEERAKGNILERFSAQQFPDLHSELNLSSLELGDSALYFCASSLSGGADNEQFFGPGTRLTVL.

The chain combines TRBV7-9 with TRBJ2-7; without DNA, the TCRdb call of TRBD2 cannot be checked. The CDR3 loop spans 15 amino acids. Germline V lookup: CDR1 SEHNR, CDR2 FQNEAQ (reference sequence). The CDR3: CASSLDGGPYYEQYF.

The rearrangement uses TRBV9 and TRBJ2-2. The CDR3 is 15 amino acids. In germline, CDR1 is SGDLS, CDR2 YYNGEE. Here the CDR3 reads CASSVTLESAGELFF.

This chain joins TRBV3-1 and TRBJ1-5. This CDR3 is built from 13 residues. The germline V gene has CDR1 LGHDT and CDR2 YNNKEL (reference sequence). CDR3 protein: CASSQDGEQPQHF. The full variable domain, its missing parts supplied by reference TRBV3-1 and TRBJ1-5, is DTAVSQTPKYLVTQMGNDKSIKCEQNLGHDTMYWYKQDSKKFLKIMFSYNNKELIINETVPNRFSPKSPDKAHLNLHINSLELGDSAVYFCASSQDGEQPQHFGDGTRLSIL.

The chain links TRBV4-1 to TRBJ2-4; without DNA, the TCRdb call of TRBD2 cannot be checked. CDR3 length: 17 residues. Germline V gene lookup returns CDR1 MGHRA and CDR2 YSYEKL. Here the CDR3 reads CASSLQLQGLAADIQYF.

V is TRBV7-9 and J is TRBJ1-4. Germline V gives CDR1 SEHNR, CDR2 FQNEAQ (reference sequence). The CDR3 is made up of 16 amino acids. This CDR3 reads CASSYIDQGVGEKLFF.